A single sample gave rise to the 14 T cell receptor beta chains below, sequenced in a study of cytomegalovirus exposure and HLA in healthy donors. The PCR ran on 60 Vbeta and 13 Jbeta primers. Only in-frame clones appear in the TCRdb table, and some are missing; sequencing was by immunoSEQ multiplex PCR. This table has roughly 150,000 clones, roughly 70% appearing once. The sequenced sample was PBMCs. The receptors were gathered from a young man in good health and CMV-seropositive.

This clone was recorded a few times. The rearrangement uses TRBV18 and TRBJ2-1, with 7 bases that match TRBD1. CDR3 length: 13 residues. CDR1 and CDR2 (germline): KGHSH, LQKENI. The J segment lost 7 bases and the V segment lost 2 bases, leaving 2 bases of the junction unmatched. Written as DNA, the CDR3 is TGTGCCAGCTCACCATCGGGACAGAATGAGCAGTTCTTC. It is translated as CASSPSGQNEQFF.

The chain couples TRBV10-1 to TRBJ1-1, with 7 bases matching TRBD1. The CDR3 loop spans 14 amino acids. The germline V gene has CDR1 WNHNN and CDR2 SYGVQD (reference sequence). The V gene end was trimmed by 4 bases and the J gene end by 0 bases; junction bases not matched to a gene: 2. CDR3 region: CASSGQGMNTEAFF. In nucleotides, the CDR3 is TGCGCCAGCAGTGGACAGGGAATGAACACTGAAGCTTTCTTT.

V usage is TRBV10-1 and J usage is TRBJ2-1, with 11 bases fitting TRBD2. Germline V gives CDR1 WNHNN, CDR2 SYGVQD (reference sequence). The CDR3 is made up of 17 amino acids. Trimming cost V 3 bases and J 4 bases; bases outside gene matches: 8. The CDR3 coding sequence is TGCGCCAGCAGTGAATTAACTAGCGGGAGTCCTTACAATGAGCAGTTCTTC. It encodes CASSELTSGSPYNEQFF.

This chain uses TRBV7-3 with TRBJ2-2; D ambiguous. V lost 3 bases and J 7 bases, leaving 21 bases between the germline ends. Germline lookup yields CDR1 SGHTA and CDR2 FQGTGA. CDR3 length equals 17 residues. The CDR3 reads CASSFRFPQEPLGELFF. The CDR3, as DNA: TGTGCCAGCAGCTTCAGGTTTCCCCAGGAACCACTCGGGGAGCTGTTTTTT.

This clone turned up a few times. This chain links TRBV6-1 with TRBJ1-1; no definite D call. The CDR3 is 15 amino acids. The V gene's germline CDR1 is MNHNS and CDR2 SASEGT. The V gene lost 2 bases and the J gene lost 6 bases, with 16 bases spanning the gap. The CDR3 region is CASSESSRGWSEAFF. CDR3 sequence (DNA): TGTGCCAGCAGTGAATCGTCACGGGGATGGTCTGAAGCTTTCTTT.

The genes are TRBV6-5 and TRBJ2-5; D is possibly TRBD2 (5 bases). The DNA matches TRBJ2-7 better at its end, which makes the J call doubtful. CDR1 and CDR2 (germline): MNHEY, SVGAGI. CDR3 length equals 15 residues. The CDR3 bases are TGTGCCAGCATACGTGAGTTGGCGGGCTCCTACGAGCAGTACTTC. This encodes CASIRELAGSYEQYF.

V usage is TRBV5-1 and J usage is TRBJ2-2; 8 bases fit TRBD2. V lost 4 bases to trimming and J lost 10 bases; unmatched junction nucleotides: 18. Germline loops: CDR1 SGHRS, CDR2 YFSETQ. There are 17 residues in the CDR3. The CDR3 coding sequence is TGCGCCAGCAGCCCCCAAGGTGCAGCGGGAGTGTCGGAGGAGCTGTTTTTT. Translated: CASSPQGAAGVSEELFF.

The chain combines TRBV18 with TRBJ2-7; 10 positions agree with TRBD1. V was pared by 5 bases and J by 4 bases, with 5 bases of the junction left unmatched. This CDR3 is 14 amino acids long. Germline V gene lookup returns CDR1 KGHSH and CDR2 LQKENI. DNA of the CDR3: TGTGCCAGCTCAACGGGACAGGGGTGGTACGAGCAGTACTTC. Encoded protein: CASSTGQGWYEQYF. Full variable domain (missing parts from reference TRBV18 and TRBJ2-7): NAGVMQNPRHLVRRRGQEARLRCSPMKGHSHVYWYRQLPEEGLKFMVYLQKENIIDESGMPKERFSAEFPKEGPSILRIQQVVRGDSAAYFCASSTGQGWYEQYFGPGTRLTVT.

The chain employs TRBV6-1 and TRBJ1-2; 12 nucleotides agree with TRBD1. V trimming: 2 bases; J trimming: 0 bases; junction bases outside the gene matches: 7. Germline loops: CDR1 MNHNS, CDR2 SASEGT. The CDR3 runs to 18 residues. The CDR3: CASSERGDRGPTNYGYTF. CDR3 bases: TGTGCCAGCAGTGAAAGGGGGGACAGGGGGCCTACTAACTATGGCTACACCTTC.

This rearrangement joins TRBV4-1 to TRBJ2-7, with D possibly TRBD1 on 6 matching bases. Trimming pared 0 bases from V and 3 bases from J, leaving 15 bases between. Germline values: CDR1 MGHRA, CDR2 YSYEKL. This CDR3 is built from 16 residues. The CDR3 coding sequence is TGCGCCAGCAGCCAAGAGGCGTTGAGGGACAACTACGAGCAGTACTTC. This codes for CASSQEALRDNYEQYF.

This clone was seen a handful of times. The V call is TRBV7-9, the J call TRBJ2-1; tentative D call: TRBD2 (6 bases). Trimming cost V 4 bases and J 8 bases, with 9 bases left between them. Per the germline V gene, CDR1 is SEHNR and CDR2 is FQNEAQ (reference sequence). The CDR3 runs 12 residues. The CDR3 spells CASSSSGDEQFF. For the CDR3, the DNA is TGTGCCAGCAGCTCCTCGGGGGATGAGCAGTTCTTC.

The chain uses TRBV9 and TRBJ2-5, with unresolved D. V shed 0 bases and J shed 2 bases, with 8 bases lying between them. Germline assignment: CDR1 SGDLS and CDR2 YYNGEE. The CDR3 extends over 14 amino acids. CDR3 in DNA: TGTGCCAGCAGCGTAGATAACAGTCAAGAGACCCAGTACTTC. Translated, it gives CASSVDNSQETQYF.

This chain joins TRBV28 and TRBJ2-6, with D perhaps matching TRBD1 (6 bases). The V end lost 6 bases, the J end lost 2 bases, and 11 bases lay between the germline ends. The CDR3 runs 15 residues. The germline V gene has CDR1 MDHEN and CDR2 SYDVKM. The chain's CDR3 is CASSSGTTGANVLTF. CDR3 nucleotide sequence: TGTGCCAGCAGCTCCGGGACAACTGGGGCCAACGTCCTGACTTTC.

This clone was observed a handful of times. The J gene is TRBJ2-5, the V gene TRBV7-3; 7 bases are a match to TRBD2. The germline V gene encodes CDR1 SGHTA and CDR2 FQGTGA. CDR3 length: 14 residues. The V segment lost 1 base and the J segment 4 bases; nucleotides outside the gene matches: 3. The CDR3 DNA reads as TGTGCCAGCAGCTTAAGGCGGGAGCGAGAGACCCAGTACTTC. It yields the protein CASSLRRERETQYF.